One and the same sample provided the 5 T cell receptor beta chains below, sequenced in a study of blood T cells in healthy people across ages. Sample-barcoded 5' priming and a J-beta primer mix drove a second PCR of about 6 to 11 cycles. Each CDR3 protein is one row after TCRdb ran MiXCR on the 5' RACE reads. The top ten hold around 22% of the sample, which has some 700,000 distinct CDR3 sequences, 22% seen once. The source material was blood. These receptors all stem from an older man in good health.

J is TRBJ2-7 and V is TRBV7-2; perhaps TRBD1 as D (5 bases). The CDR3 runs to 15 residues. CDR1 SGHTA and CDR2 FQGNSA come from the germline V gene. Trimming stripped 2 bases from V and 3 bases from J, with 14 bases between. The CDR3 loop reads CASSLNYGRDYEQYF. Written as DNA, the CDR3 is TGTGCCAGCAGCTTAAATTACGGCAGGGACTACGAGCAGTACTTC.

This chain connects TRBV12-3 or TRBV12-4 to TRBJ2-3; D is ambiguous. This CDR3 is built from 16 residues. V gave up 6 bases and J gave up 6 bases, with 22 bases separating them. CDR3 DNA sequence: TGTGCCAGCAGCCCTCGCGCGGTTAATAAATGGGATACGCAGTATTTT. Its translation is CASSPRAVNKWDTQYF.

The chain combines TRBV28 with TRBJ2-5; TRBD2 aligns across 9 bases. Germline V gene sequence: CDR1 MDHEN, CDR2 SYDVKM. This CDR3 comprises 16 residues. J gave up 4 bases and V 5 bases, and 11 bases lay outside the gene matches. The chain's CDR3 is CASSPYSLAGRETQYF. The CDR3 DNA reads TGTGCCAGCAGTCCCTACTCTCTAGCGGGGCGAGAGACCCAGTACTTC.

This clonotype showed up just a few times. V gene TRBV7-9 combines with J gene TRBJ2-5, with TRBD1 identical over 8 bases. The DNA end favors TRBJ2-7, so the J call may be wrong. Looked up from germline, CDR1 is SEHNR and CDR2 is FQNEAQ (reference sequence). This CDR3 has 15 amino acids. CDR3 loop: CASSRRQGINDEQYF. CDR3 coding DNA: TGTGCCAGCAGCCGACGACAGGGGATAAACGACGAGCAGTACTTC.

The chain carries TRBV12-3 or TRBV12-4 and TRBJ2-5, with unresolved D. The J call may be in error: the DNA end matches TRBJ2-1 better. CDR3 length: 13 residues. DNA of the CDR3: TGTGCCAGCAGGCGTCTTAAAAACAATGAGCAGTTCTTC. Amino acid sequence: CASRRLKNNEQFF.